The clone carrying this T cell receptor beta chain was picked up many times. Synthesis of cDNA was carried out by template-switch 5'RACE. The reaction used 10-nucleotide random UMIs. Every sequencing run generated in excess of 180 million TCR-beta sequences. These sequences covered 15-18 subjects. TCRdb re-analysed the 5' RACE reads in MiXCR, keeping a single row per CDR3 protein. This sample has nearly 45,000 distinct CDR3 sequences, with 12% found just once. The germline V gene has CDR1 MGHDK and CDR2 SYGVNS. CDR3 length: 14 residues. Trimming removed 4 bases from V and 2 bases from J, with 11 bases in between. This entry belongs to a study of neurological immune-mediated disorders.

This receptor was obtained from a female donor in good health. The chain employs TRBV25-1 and TRBJ1-1, with D possibly matching TRBD1 (5 bases). Specimen: PBMCs. This CDR3 is CASSAQTVNTEAFF. DNA of the CDR3: TGTGCCAGCAGTGCCCAGACAGTTAACACTGAAGCTTTCTTT.